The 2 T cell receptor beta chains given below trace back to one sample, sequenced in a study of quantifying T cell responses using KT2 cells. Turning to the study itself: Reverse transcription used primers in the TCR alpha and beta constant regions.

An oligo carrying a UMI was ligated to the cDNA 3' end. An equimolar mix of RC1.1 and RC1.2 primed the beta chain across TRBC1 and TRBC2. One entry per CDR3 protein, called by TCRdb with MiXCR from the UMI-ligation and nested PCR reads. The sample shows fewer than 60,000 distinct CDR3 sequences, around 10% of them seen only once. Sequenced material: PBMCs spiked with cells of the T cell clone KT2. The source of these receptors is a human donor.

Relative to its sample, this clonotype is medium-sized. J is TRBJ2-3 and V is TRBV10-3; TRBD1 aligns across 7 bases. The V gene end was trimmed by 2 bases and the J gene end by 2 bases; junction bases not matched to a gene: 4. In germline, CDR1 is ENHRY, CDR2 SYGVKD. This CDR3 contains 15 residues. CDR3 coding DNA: TGTGCCATCAGTGAGCCGGGACAGTCCACAGATACGCAGTATTTT. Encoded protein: CAISEPGQSTDTQYF.

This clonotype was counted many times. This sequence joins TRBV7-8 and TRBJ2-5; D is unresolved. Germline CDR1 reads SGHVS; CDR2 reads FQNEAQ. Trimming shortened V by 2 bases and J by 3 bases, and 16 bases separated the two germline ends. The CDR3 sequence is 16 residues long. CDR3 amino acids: CASSLRTLGLKETQYF. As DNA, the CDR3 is TGTGCCAGCAGCTTAAGAACATTGGGCCTCAAAGAGACCCAGTACTTC.